What follows are 11 T cell receptor beta chains derived from one specimen sequenced in a study of blood T cell repertoires in COVID-19. TCRdb's table, derived via immunoSEQ multiplex PCR, lists solely in-frame clones and lacks some. The sample holds 160,000 or so clones, around 87% seen once. The sequenced sample consisted of peripheral blood. The receptors here all came from a woman in her sixties or seventies with COVID-19, enrolled during active disease.

The CDR3 protein is CASSWDRDSSATEAFF. The DNA of the CDR3 is TGTGCCAGCAGCTGGGACAGGGATTCTTCGGCCACTGAAGCTTTCTTT. The chain is built from TRBV11-1 and TRBJ1-1, with 9 bases identical to TRBD1. Germline values: CDR1 SGHAT, CDR2 FQDESV (reference sequence). V dropped 4 bases and J dropped 4; count of bases not matched to a gene: 10. The CDR3 length is 16 residues. The full variable domain, with the rest looked up from reference TRBV11-1 and TRBJ1-1, is EAEVAQSPRYKITEKSQAVAFWCDPISGHATLYWYRQILGQGPELLVQFQDESVVDDSQLPKDRFSAERLKGVDSTLKIQPAELGDSAMYLCASSWDRDSSATEAFFGQGTRLTVV.

This sequence joins TRBV11-2 and TRBJ2-3, with 7 bases identical to TRBD2. Germline lookup yields CDR1 SGHAT and CDR2 FQNNGV. This CDR3 has 15 residues. Losses at the gene ends were 5 bases for V and 0 bases for J; bases not matched to a gene: 5. CDR3 coding DNA: TGTGCCAGCAGCATAGCGGGTTCCAGCACAGATACGCAGTATTTT. Its translation is CASSIAGSSTDTQYF.

The rearrangement uses TRBV1 and TRBJ1-1; the tabulated D call, TRBD1, remains unverified against the DNA. TRBV1 is a pseudogene. The CDR3 contains 16 residues. The chain's CDR3 is CTSSHHRGGRGTEAFF. In DNA form, the CDR3 reads TGCACCAGCAGCCATCACCGAGGTGGCAGGGGGACTGAAGCTTTCTTT.

This clone was picked up a small number of times. The chain carries TRBV7-2 and TRBJ1-3; tentatively, D is TRBD1 (6 bases). V lost 5 bases to trimming and J lost 2 bases, with 13 bases between them. CDR1 is SGHTA and CDR2 is FQGNSA in the germline V gene. There are 15 residues in the CDR3. The CDR3 region has the DNA TGTGCCAGCAGCCAATACAGGGCCCCTGGAAACACCATATATTTT. Translation gives CASSQYRAPGNTIYF.

In its sample, this clone was seen a few times. The J gene is TRBJ1-1, the V gene TRBV21-1. TRBV21-1 is deemed a pseudogene. The CDR3 length is 17 residues. CDR3: CASSKEVRVWRNTEAFF. The CDR3 DNA is TGTGCCAGCAGCAAAGAGGTGAGGGTATGGCGGAACACTGAAGCTTTCTTT.

The chain employs TRBV6-4 and TRBJ2-3; D ambiguous. Looked up from germline, CDR1 is MRHNA and CDR2 is SNTAGT. The CDR3 runs 15 residues. Trimming cost V 1 base and J 0 bases, with 8 bases left between them. The CDR3 sequence: CASSDCDKSTDTQYF. The CDR3 DNA follows: TGTGCCAGCAGTGACTGCGACAAGAGCACAGATACGCAGTATTTT.

In DNA form, the CDR3 reads TGCGCCAGCAGCTTACTCGGGACAGGGAATGAAAAACTGTTTTTT. Its protein is CASSLLGTGNEKLFF. The chain combines TRBV5-1 with TRBJ1-4, with 9 bases fitting TRBD1. Germline V lookup: CDR1 SGHRS, CDR2 YFSETQ. The trim removed 2 bases at V and 5 bases at J, leaving 4 bases unmatched. The CDR3 length is 15 residues.

The chain carries TRBV21-1 and TRBJ1-2; the table calls TRBD1, which could not be checked here. TRBV21-1 is flagged as a pseudogene. There are 14 residues in the CDR3. The CDR3, as DNA: TGTGCCAGCAGCAAGGGACAGGGAGGGGATGGCTACACCTTC. As protein: CASSKGQGGDGYTF.

The chain links TRBV5-5 to TRBJ2-6; D unclear. Looked up from germline, CDR1 is SGHKS and CDR2 is YYEKEE (reference sequence). The CDR3 is 13 amino acids. Trimming left V 6 bases short and J 3 bases short, with 7 bases between. CDR3: CASILIGANVLTF. CDR3 nucleotides: TGTGCCAGCATTCTTATTGGGGCCAACGTCCTGACTTTC.

CDR3 DNA sequence: TGTGCCAGCAGCGCCCGGGACAGGAATACCCAAGAGACCCAGTACTTC. Translation: CASSARDRNTQETQYF. The chain joins TRBV3-1 (or the pseudogene TRBV3-2) to TRBJ2-5; 8 bases match TRBD1. CDR1 is LGHDT and CDR2 is YNNKEL in the germline V gene (reference sequence). The length of the CDR3 is 16 residues. Trimming cost V 5 bases and J 1 base; bases outside gene matches: 9.

This chain uses TRBV6-6 with TRBJ2-7; D unclear. Germline CDR1 is MNHNY and CDR2 is SVGAGI (reference sequence). The CDR3 is made up of 16 amino acids. V was cut by 0 bases and J by 0 bases, with 12 bases left in between. The CDR3 DNA reads as TGTGCCAGCAGTTACTCGAGCGAAGATAACTCCTACGAGCAGTACTTC. This sequence encodes CASSYSSEDNSYEQYF.